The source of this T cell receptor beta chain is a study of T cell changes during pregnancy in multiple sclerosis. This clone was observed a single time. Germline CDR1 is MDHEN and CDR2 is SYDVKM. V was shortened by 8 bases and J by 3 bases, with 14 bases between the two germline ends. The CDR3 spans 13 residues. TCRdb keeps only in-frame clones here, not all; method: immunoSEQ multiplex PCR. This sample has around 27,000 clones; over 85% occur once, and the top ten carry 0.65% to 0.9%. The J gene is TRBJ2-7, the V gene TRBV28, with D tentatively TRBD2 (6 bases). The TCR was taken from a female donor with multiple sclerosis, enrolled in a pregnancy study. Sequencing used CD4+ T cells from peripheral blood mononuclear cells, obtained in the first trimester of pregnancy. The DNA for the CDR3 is TGTGCCAGCCGCGGGACGACTATCTACGAGCAGTACTTC. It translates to CASRGTTIYEQYF.